The T cell receptor (beta chain) described here comes from a study of blood T cell repertoires in COVID-19. For the study at large: COVID-19 samples from acute and convalescent phases originated in the United States, Italy and Spain. T cells, B-cell-depleted T cells, or PBMCs provided the cDNA or gDNA that served as material.

The junction had 5 bases not matched to a gene; V was cut back by 4 bases and J by 2 bases. Per the germline V gene, CDR1 is SGHAT and CDR2 is FQNNGV. The CDR3 is made up of 14 amino acids. In the original processing: Researchers report that nucleated cell counts were estimated from reference gene primer amplification. Measured with immunoSEQ multiplex PCR; TCRdb has only the in-frame clones, and not every one. V and J calls and clone size are as listed in that table; D and trimming were resolved from the DNA. The table lists roughly 500,000 clones, 89% of them singletons. Patients of the Seattle cohort, enrolled during active infection, were followed longitudinally.

The sample taken for sequencing was peripheral blood. The source of this sequence is a man between 18 and 29 years old with COVID-19, enrolled during active disease. The chain has TRBV11-2 and TRBJ2-7, with TRBD1 matching 7 bases. The CDR3 DNA sequence: TGTGCCAGCAGCTGGGGCAGGGGGACCTACGAGCAGTACTTC. This encodes CASSWGRGTYEQYF.